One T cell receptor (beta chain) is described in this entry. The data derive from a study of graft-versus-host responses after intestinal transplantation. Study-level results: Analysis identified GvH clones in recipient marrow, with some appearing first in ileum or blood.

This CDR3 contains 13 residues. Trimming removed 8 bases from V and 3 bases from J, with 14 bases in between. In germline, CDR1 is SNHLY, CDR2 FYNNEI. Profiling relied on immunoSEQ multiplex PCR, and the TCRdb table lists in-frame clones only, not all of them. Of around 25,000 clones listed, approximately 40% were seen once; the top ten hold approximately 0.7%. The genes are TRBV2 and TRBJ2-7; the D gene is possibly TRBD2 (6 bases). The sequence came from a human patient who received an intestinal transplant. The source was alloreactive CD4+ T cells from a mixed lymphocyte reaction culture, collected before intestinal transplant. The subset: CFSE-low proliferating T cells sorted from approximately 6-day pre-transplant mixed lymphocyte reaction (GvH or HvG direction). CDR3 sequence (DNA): TGTGCCAGCGGGGAGGAGCGGATCTACGAGCAGTACTTC. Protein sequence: CASGEERIYEQYF. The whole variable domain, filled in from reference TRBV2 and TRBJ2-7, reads EPEVTQTPSHQVTQMGQEVILRCVPISNHLYFYWYRQILGQKVEFLVSFYNNEISEKSEIFDDQFSVERPDGSNFTLKIRSTKLEDSAMYFCASGEERIYEQYFGPGTRLTVT.